This T cell receptor (beta chain) derives from a study of metastatic and nonmetastatic thyroid tumors. This clone came up a few times. The target antigen is unknown. V was cut by 2 bases and J by 4 bases, with 3 bases left in between. Germline CDR1 and CDR2: MNHEY and SVGAGI. The CDR3 is 11 residues long. Thyroid surgery was performed in patients who had received no treatment beforehand. General study results and limits: Compared with benign nodules, malignant thyroid tumors were reported to have significantly higher TCR beta diversity in both blood and tumor.

TCRdb re-called the PCR reads via MiXCR. The sample lists approximately 13,000 clones, roughly a quarter occurring once. The sequence derives from a male donor with papillary thyroid cancer or a benign thyroid nodule (not recorded which). Some clones in this sample may be carry-over from other donors' samples. Sequenced sample: blood. The chain employs TRBV6-5 and TRBJ2-7; no reliable D call. CDR3 sequence (DNA): TGTGCCAGCAGTTACATTTACGAGCAGTACTTC. Protein sequence: CASSYIYEQYF.